These 26 T cell receptor beta chains originate from one sample sequenced in a study of shared clonotypes between healthy human individuals. Produced via immunoSEQ multiplex PCR; TCRdb's table is partial and in-frame only. The repertoire has approximately 2,000,000 clones, around 90% of them found once; the top ten carry roughly 0.34%. Material: naive CD4+ T cells from PBMCs. Indicated subset: CD45RA+ positively selected. The receptors originated from a man younger than 30 in good health. Some clones in this sample may be carry-over from other donors' samples.

The V call is TRBV4-2, the J call TRBJ2-7; D unresolved. Germline CDR1 reads LGHNA; CDR2 reads YNFKEQ. The V end was cut by 1 base, the J end by 0 bases, with 4 bases between. The CDR3 totals 13 residues. The DNA of the CDR3 is TGTGCCAGCAGCCAAGTACTCTCCTACGAGCAGTACTTC. Translated: CASSQVLSYEQYF.

This sequence joins TRBV10-3 and TRBJ2-1, with TRBD2 matching 10 bases. The junction had 12 bases not matched to a gene; V was cut back by 3 bases and J by 7 bases. Germline-derived CDR1 and CDR2 are ENHRY and SYGVKD. This CDR3 is built from 17 residues. The CDR3 sequence: CAISDSRAGGPINEQFF. CDR3 nucleotide sequence: TGTGCCATCAGTGACTCCCGAGCGGGAGGGCCGATAAATGAGCAGTTCTTC.

This clone was seen only a few times. The chain carries TRBV28 and TRBJ1-5; D gene uncertain. This CDR3 region has 15 residues. V gave up 6 bases and J gave up 0 bases, with 12 bases separating them. Germline V gene data show CDR1 as MDHEN and CDR2 as SYDVKM. In DNA, the CDR3 is TGTGCCAGCAGCTCCCTCCGAACTAGCAATCAGCCCCAGCATTTT. Protein sequence: CASSSLRTSNQPQHF.

The genes are TRBV11-3 and TRBJ2-3; a possible D gene is TRBD2 (5 bases). Trimming removed 5 bases from V and 4 bases from J, with 16 bases in between. CDR1 is SGHNT and CDR2 is YENEEA in the germline V gene. The CDR3 totals 15 residues. The CDR3 coding sequence is TGTGCCAGCAGCGGAGGATTGCAAGAGGCAGATACGCAGTATTTT. Translated, it gives CASSGGLQEADTQYF. Drawing the rest from reference TRBV11-3 and TRBJ2-3, the complete variable domain is EAGVVQSPRYKIIEKKQPVAFWCNPISGHNTLYWYLQNLGQGPELLIRYENEEAVDDSQLPKDRFSAERLKGVDSTLKIQPAELGDSAVYLCASSGGLQEADTQYFGPGTRLTVL.

This clone was found a few times. In the same sample, other DNA sequences code for this CDR3. V gene TRBV18 combines with J gene TRBJ1-1; possibly TRBD1 for D (5 bases). Deletions cut 6 bases from V and 0 bases from J, with 8 bases between. Germline CDR1 and CDR2: KGHSH and LQKENI. The CDR3 contains 13 residues. The CDR3 coding sequence is TGTGCCAGCTCCTCGGACATGAACACTGAAGCTTTCTTT. Translated, it gives CASSSDMNTEAFF. Full variable domain (outside the CDR3, taken from reference TRBV18 and TRBJ1-1): NAGVMQNPRHLVRRRGQEARLRCSPMKGHSHVYWYRQLPEEGLKFMVYLQKENIIDESGMPKERFSAEFPKEGPSILRIQQVVRGDSAAYFCASSSDMNTEAFFGQGTRLTVV.

Points on this clone: This specimen includes other DNA sequences encoding the same CDR3. The J gene is TRBJ2-5, the V gene TRBV7-8; TRBD2 might be the D (5 bases). The V gene's germline CDR1 is SGHVS and CDR2 FQNEAQ. The CDR3 is 13 amino acids. V lost 1 base and J lost 3, with 6 bases in between. DNA of the CDR3: TGTGCCAGCAGCTTAGTGAGGGAAGAGACCCAGTACTTC. Amino acids: CASSLVREETQYF.

The chain recombines TRBV9 with TRBJ2-3; 11 bases are a match to TRBD2. CDR3 size: 16 residues. Germline V gene sequence: CDR1 SGDLS, CDR2 YYNGEE. The ends lost 2 bases at V and 3 bases at J; junction bases unmatched: 5. For the CDR3, the DNA is TGTGCCAGCAGCGTGGGGACTAGCGGCCTGACAGATACGCAGTATTTT. It codes for CASSVGTSGLTDTQYF. The complete variable domain, with remaining parts taken from reference TRBV9 and TRBJ2-3, reads DSGVTQTPKHLITATGQRVTLRCSPRSGDLSVYWYQQSLDQGLQFLIQYYNGEERAKGNILERFSAQQFPDLHSELNLSSLELGDSALYFCASSVGTSGLTDTQYFGPGTRLTVL.

This clone has only one observation. J is TRBJ1-3 and V is TRBV4-1; D gene unclear. The CDR3 consists of 14 residues. Trimming left V 3 bases short and J 4 bases short, with 10 bases between. CDR1 and CDR2 (germline): MGHRA, YSYEKL. CDR3 residues: CASSHPPSGNTIYF. The CDR3 nucleotides are TGCGCCAGCAGCCATCCTCCCTCCGGAAACACCATATATTTT.

V usage is TRBV27 and J usage is TRBJ1-6; D remains ambiguous. V lost 1 base to trimming and J lost 10 bases, with 14 bases between them. Germline loops: CDR1 MNHEY, CDR2 SMNVEV (reference sequence). The CDR3 spans 15 residues. This CDR3 is CASSLWFPSESPLHF. DNA for the CDR3: TGTGCCAGCAGTTTATGGTTCCCTTCGGAATCACCCCTCCACTTT.

The chain couples TRBV2 to TRBJ1-5; D gene ambiguous. The V end lost 6 bases, the J end lost 0 bases, and 9 bases lay between the germline ends. The CDR3 has 14 amino acids. CDR1 SNHLY and CDR2 FYNNEI come from the germline V gene. The CDR3 sequence: CASSASRSNQPQHF. As DNA, the CDR3 is TGTGCCAGCAGCGCCTCACGTAGCAATCAGCCCCAGCATTTT.

The chain links TRBV11-2 to TRBJ1-3; 12 nucleotides agree with TRBD1. V was pared by 5 bases and J by 3 bases, with 14 bases of the junction left unmatched. CDR3 length equals 19 residues. Germline values: CDR1 SGHAT, CDR2 FQNNGV. The chain's CDR3 is CASSTPRDRGLIIGNTIYF. The CDR3 DNA reads TGTGCCAGCAGCACCCCCCGGGACAGGGGGCTAATAATTGGAAACACCATATATTTT.

CDR3 DNA sequence: TGTGCCAGCAGCTTTCGCGGAGGAGGAGAGACCCAGTACTTC. Translated, it gives CASSFRGGGETQYF. The chain employs TRBV5-4 and TRBJ2-5; the D gene is possibly TRBD2 (5 bases). This CDR3 has 14 residues. CDR1 is SGHNT and CDR2 is YYREEE in the germline V gene (reference sequence). V was pared by 2 bases and J by 4 bases, with 12 bases between.

The chain uses TRBV7-2 and TRBJ2-3; tentatively, D is TRBD1 (6 bases). The CDR3 runs to 16 residues. Looked up from germline, CDR1 is SGHTA and CDR2 is FQGNSA. Trimming took off 5 bases at V and 4 bases at J, with 19 bases between the two ends. The CDR3 sequence: CASSQNREFRPDTQYF. For the CDR3, the DNA is TGTGCCAGCAGCCAAAACAGGGAATTTAGGCCAGATACGCAGTATTTT. Combining the CDR3 with reference TRBV7-2 and TRBJ2-3 gives the whole variable domain GAGVSQSPSNKVTEKGKDVELRCDPISGHTALYWYRQSLGQGLEFLIYFQGNSAPDKSGLPSDRFSAERTGGSVSTLTIQRTQQEDSAVYLCASSQNREFRPDTQYFGPGTRLTVL.

Of note for this clone: Additional DNA sequences in this sample encode the identical CDR3. The chain carries TRBV4-2 and TRBJ2-1; D is undetermined. Germline CDR1 LGHNA, CDR2 YNFKEQ. This CDR3 region has 11 residues. V shed 3 bases and J shed 6 bases, with 3 bases lying between them. CDR3 protein: CASSQGNEQFF. The CDR3 bases are TGTGCCAGCAGCCAGGGCAATGAGCAGTTCTTC.

The chain is built from TRBV4-1 and TRBJ1-1; TRBD1 matches 7 bases. This CDR3 has 15 amino acids. After removal of 7 bases from V and 7 bases from J, the junction contained 15 bases not matched to a gene. Per germline, CDR1 MGHRA and CDR2 YSYEKL. The CDR3 is CASKATGRLGGEAFF. In nucleotides, the CDR3 is TGCGCCAGCAAGGCGACAGGGCGATTGGGGGGTGAAGCTTTCTTT.

The chain joins TRBV7-2 to TRBJ2-3, with D perhaps matching TRBD1 (5 bases). Germline CDR1 SGHTA, CDR2 FQGNSA. The CDR3 length is 15 residues. V dropped 4 bases and J dropped 3 bases, with 14 bases sitting between them. CDR3 region: CASSSGIVGTDTQYF. CDR3 nucleotide sequence: TGTGCCAGCAGCTCAGGGATTGTGGGGACAGATACGCAGTATTTT.

This chain links TRBV7-3 with TRBJ2-5, with TRBD2 identical over 14 bases. The length of the CDR3 is 16 residues. J was trimmed by 5 bases and V by 2 bases; bases with no gene match: 4. Germline assignment: CDR1 SGHTA and CDR2 FQGTGA. CDR3 region: CASSLGTSGRGETQYF. DNA for the CDR3: TGTGCCAGCAGCTTAGGGACTAGCGGGAGAGGGGAGACCCAGTACTTC.

The chain recombines TRBV2 with TRBJ1-5; TRBD1 aligns across 10 bases. The CDR3 totals 15 residues. The V gene end was trimmed by 6 bases and the J gene end by 4 bases; junction bases not matched to a gene: 6. CDR1 is SNHLY and CDR2 is FYNNEI in the germline V gene. The CDR3 DNA reads TGTGCCAGCAGCCCCCGGGACAGGGGAAATCAGCCCCAGCATTTT. Translated: CASSPRDRGNQPQHF. Full variable domain (missing parts from reference TRBV2 and TRBJ1-5): EPEVTQTPSHQVTQMGQEVILRCVPISNHLYFYWYRQILGQKVEFLVSFYNNEISEKSEIFDDQFSVERPDGSNFTLKIRSTKLEDSAMYFCASSPRDRGNQPQHFGDGTRLSIL.

The sample holds one count of this clone. The V call is TRBV7-6, the J call TRBJ2-3; 15 bases align to TRBD2. The CDR3 is 19 amino acids. V gave up 3 bases and J gave up 2 bases; unmatched junction bases: 9. Germline V gene sequence: CDR1 SGHVS, CDR2 FNYEAQ. The CDR3 DNA follows: TGTGCCAGCAGCTTGGCCGGGACTAGCGGGAGGAGTGCCACAGATACGCAGTATTTT. Protein sequence: CASSLAGTSGRSATDTQYF.

The J gene is TRBJ2-2, the V gene TRBV7-9; 9 bases are shared with TRBD2. Germline-derived CDR1 and CDR2 are SEHNR and FQNEAQ (reference sequence). This CDR3 has 15 amino acids. J was trimmed by 6 bases and V by 1 base; bases with no gene match: 3. The CDR3 coding sequence is TGTGCCAGCAGCTTAGAGGCGGGAGGGTCCGGGGAGCTGTTTTTT. Amino acids: CASSLEAGGSGELFF. The entire variable domain, with the rest obtained from reference TRBV7-9 and TRBJ2-2, is as follows: DTGVSQNPRHKITKRGQNVTFRCDPISEHNRLYWYRQTLGQGPEFLTYFQNEAQLEKSRLLSDRFSAERPKGSFSTLEIQRTEQGDSAMYLCASSLEAGGSGELFFGEGSRLTVL.

In the case of this clone: Other DNA sequences from this sample encode an identical CDR3 as well. The chain's CDR3 is CASSEAGVGGYTF. Here the CDR3 DNA reads TGTGCCAGCAGTGAAGCCGGTGTTGGGGGCTACACCTTC. The chain recombines TRBV2 with TRBJ1-2; unclear D gene. This CDR3 contains 13 residues. CDR1 is SNHLY and CDR2 is FYNNEI in the germline V gene. V shed 0 bases and J shed 8 bases, with 10 bases lying between them.

J is TRBJ1-1 and V is TRBV5-4; unclear D gene. The CDR3 contains 14 residues. Trimming left V 0 bases short and J 6 bases short, with 12 bases between. Per the germline V gene, CDR1 is SGHNT and CDR2 is YYREEE (reference sequence). The CDR3 region is CASSLEPPGPEAFF. The CDR3 DNA sequence: TGTGCCAGCAGCTTGGAGCCACCGGGTCCTGAAGCTTTCTTT.

The chain recombines TRBV7-2 with TRBJ1-5, with D possibly being TRBD1 (5 bases). Germline CDR1 SGHTA, CDR2 FQGNSA. With 4 bases removed from V and 5 bases from J, the gap between germline ends came to 12 bases. The CDR3 extends over 14 amino acids. The CDR3 spells CASSSGTSDQPQHF. In nucleotides, the CDR3 is TGTGCCAGCAGCTCCGGGACGAGTGATCAGCCCCAGCATTTT.

This sequence joins TRBV19 and TRBJ1-4; perhaps TRBD1 as D (5 bases). The V gene lost 5 bases and the J gene lost 4 bases, with 14 bases spanning the gap. The CDR3 loop spans 15 amino acids. Per germline, CDR1 LNHDA and CDR2 SQIVND (reference sequence). CDR3 DNA: TGTGCCAGTAGTCCCCGACAGAGCCTTAATGAAAAACTGTTTTTT. Its translation is CASSPRQSLNEKLFF.

The chain couples TRBV18 to TRBJ2-2, with unresolved D. The CDR3 extends over 17 amino acids. Germline CDR1 and CDR2: KGHSH and LQKENI. The V end lost 4 bases, the J end lost 2 bases, and 17 bases lay between the germline ends. The CDR3 loop is CASSLLNPLINTGELFF. As DNA, the CDR3 is TGTGCCAGCTCACTGCTGAATCCCTTGATTAACACCGGGGAGCTGTTTTTT.

This sequence joins TRBV14 and TRBJ1-1, with D uncertain. V was cut by 0 bases and J by 1 base, with 9 bases left in between. Germline V lookup: CDR1 SGHDN, CDR2 FVKESK. The CDR3 runs 15 residues. The CDR3 coding sequence is TGTGCCAGCAGCCAAGATGTGTCAGGGAACACTGAAGCTTTCTTT. Amino acids: CASSQDVSGNTEAFF.